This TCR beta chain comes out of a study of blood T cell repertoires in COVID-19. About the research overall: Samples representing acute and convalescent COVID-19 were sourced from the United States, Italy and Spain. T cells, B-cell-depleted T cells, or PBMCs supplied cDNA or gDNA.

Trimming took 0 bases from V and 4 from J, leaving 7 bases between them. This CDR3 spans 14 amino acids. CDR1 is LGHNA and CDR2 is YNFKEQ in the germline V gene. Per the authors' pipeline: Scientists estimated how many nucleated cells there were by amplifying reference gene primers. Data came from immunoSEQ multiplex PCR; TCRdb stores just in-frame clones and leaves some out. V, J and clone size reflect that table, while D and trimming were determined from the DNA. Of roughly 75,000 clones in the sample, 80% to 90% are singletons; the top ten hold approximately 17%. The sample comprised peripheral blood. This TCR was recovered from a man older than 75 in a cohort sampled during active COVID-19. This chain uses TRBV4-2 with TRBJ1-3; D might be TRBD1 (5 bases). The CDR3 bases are TGTGCCAGCAGCCAAGATAACAGGGGAAACACCATATATTTT. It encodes CASSQDNRGNTIYF.